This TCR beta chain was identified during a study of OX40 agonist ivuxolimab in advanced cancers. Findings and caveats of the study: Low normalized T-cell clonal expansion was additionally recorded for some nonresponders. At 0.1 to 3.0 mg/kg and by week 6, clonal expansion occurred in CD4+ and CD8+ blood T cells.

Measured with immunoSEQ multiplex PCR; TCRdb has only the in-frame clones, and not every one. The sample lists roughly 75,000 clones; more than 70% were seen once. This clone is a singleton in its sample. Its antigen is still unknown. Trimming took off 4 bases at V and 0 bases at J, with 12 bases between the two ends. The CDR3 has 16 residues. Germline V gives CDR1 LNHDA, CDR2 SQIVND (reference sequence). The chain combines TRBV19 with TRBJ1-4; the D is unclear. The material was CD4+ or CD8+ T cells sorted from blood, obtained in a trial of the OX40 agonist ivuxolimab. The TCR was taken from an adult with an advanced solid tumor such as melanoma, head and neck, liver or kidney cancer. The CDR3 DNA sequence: TGTGCCAGTAGTAATCCCCGAGGAGCAACTAATGAAAAACTGTTTTTT. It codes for CASSNPRGATNEKLFF.